The 9 T cell receptor beta chains given below trace back to one sample, sequenced in a study of cytomegalovirus exposure and HLA in healthy donors (TCRdb year 2017). The library was built by means of the immunoSEQ multiplex PCR assay. As stored in TCRdb, this immuneACCESS dataset retains in-frame rearrangements with V and J assigned. A fraction of the clones does not appear; measured against another copy, unresolved V genes explain less than half of the discrepancy, and the remainder lacks a known reason. The sample includes 76,000 or so clones, with roughly 94% observed a single time. The top ten clones comprise approximately 3.6% of the sample. Sequencing was carried out using PBMCs. The receptors shown here come from a woman between 18 and 30 years old in good health and CMV-seropositive.

V and J are TRBV4-1 and TRBJ2-5; 7 bases agree with TRBD2. Trimming at V came to 6 bases and at J to 5 bases, leaving 21 bases not matched to a gene. The CDR3 consists of 18 residues. Germline V gives CDR1 MGHRA, CDR2 YSYEKL. The CDR3 loop is CASSQGTLAGGPGETQYF. CDR3 in DNA: TGCGCCAGCAGTCAGGGAACTTTAGCGGGCGGGCCGGGGGAGACCCAGTACTTC.

This clone was detected a few times. The J gene is TRBJ1-2, the V gene TRBV28; no firm D call. The V gene's germline CDR1 is MDHEN and CDR2 SYDVKM. The CDR3 contains 13 residues. V lost 1 base and J lost 6, with 9 bases in between. The CDR3 region has the DNA TGTGCCAGCAGTTTATATGGGGAGGATGGCTACACCTTC. It is translated as CASSLYGEDGYTF.

DNA of the CDR3: TGTGCCAGCAGTTACTCGAGTCCCCAGGGGGCCTATGGCTACACCTTC. Translation: CASSYSSPQGAYGYTF. The chain combines TRBV6-7 with TRBJ1-2, with 8 bases fitting TRBD1. TRBV6-7 is an ORF, with its function uncertain. The V segment lost 0 bases and the J segment 4 bases; nucleotides outside the gene matches: 7. This CDR3 has 16 amino acids.

The gene calls are TRBV5-1 and TRBJ2-2; a possible D gene is TRBD1 (5 bases). The CDR3 is 17 residues long. The ends were cut back, 3 bases at V and 7 bases at J, with 22 bases in the middle. Germline V CDR1 and CDR2: SGHRS, YFSETQ. CDR3 sequence: CASSSWPASRVIGELFF. CDR3 DNA sequence: TGCGCCAGCAGCTCTTGGCCTGCGTCCAGGGTTATCGGGGAGCTGTTTTTT.

This chain joins TRBV5-1 and TRBJ2-7, with 10 bases fitting TRBD1. The germline V gene has CDR1 SGHRS and CDR2 YFSETQ. The V segment lost 4 bases and the J segment 12 bases; nucleotides outside the gene matches: 10. The CDR3 totals 13 residues. The CDR3 DNA sequence: TGCGCCAGCAGCAACGGACAGGGGGATTTGCCGTACTTC. This encodes CASSNGQGDLPYF.

This rearrangement joins TRBV28 to TRBJ2-5, with D tentatively TRBD2 (6 bases). Germline V gives CDR1 MDHEN, CDR2 SYDVKM. CDR3 length: 14 residues. V was pared by 4 bases and J by 4 bases, with 13 bases between. In nucleotides, the CDR3 is TGTGCCAGCAGTTCGCCGGGGGAACGAGAGACCCAGTACTTC. Translation gives CASSSPGERETQYF.

The chain carries TRBV13 and TRBJ1-5, with 9 bases lining up with TRBD1. CDR1 PRHDT and CDR2 FYEKMQ come from the germline V gene (reference sequence). CDR3 length: 15 residues. V shed 0 bases, J shed 6 bases, and the junction held 3 bases outside the gene matches. The CDR3, as DNA: TGTGCCAGCAGCTTAGGCCCGACAGGGGGTCAGCCCCAGCATTTT. Amino acids: CASSLGPTGGQPQHF.

The chain joins TRBV27 to TRBJ2-7; perhaps TRBD2 as D (6 bases). Looked up from germline, CDR1 is MNHEY and CDR2 is SMNVEV (reference sequence). Trimming stripped 5 bases from V and 2 bases from J, with 16 bases between. The CDR3 is 15 residues long. The CDR3 sequence: CASSTTGRTAYEQYF. As DNA, the CDR3 is TGTGCCAGCAGTACGACCGGGAGAACCGCCTACGAGCAGTACTTC.

The J gene is TRBJ1-2, the V gene TRBV25-1, with D perhaps TRBD1 (5 bases). Trimming removed 5 bases at V and 4 bases at J, with 14 bases between. Germline CDR1 reads MGHDK; CDR2 reads SYGVNS. The CDR3 loop spans 14 amino acids. For the CDR3, the DNA is TGTGCCAGCAGTATGACAGATCCGATCTATGGCTACACCTTC. Its translation is CASSMTDPIYGYTF.